This T cell receptor beta chain was identified in a study of blood T cells in healthy people across ages. This clonotype was recorded a few times. The V gene's germline CDR1 is SNHLY and CDR2 FYNNEI. V shed 2 bases, J shed 3 bases, and the junction held 4 bases outside the gene matches. The CDR3 loop spans 17 amino acids. PCR was performed a second time for about 7 to 11 cycles using a sample-barcoded 5' primer and a J-beta primer mix. TCRdb ran MiXCR on the 5' RACE reads and lists one entry per CDR3 protein. The repertoire has some 1,800,000 distinct CDR3 sequences, around 40% of them found once; the top ten carry 23%.

This clonotype was sampled from a human donor in good health. The V call is TRBV2, the J call TRBJ2-1; 13 bases fit TRBD2. Source material: blood. Here the CDR3 reads CASSEIGLAGDYNEQFF. CDR3 DNA sequence: TGTGCCAGCAGTGAAATAGGACTAGCGGGGGACTACAATGAGCAGTTCTTC.